The 7 T cell receptor beta chains given below trace back to one sample, sequenced in a study of spatial heterogeneity in lung cancer (dated by TCRdb to about 2019). The protocol used for the library was 5' RACE. The listed sequencing device is NextSeq 500. TCRdb reworked the public reads: Q25 trimming with fastp, MiXCR clone assembly, productive beta chains retained. Every entry covers one CDR3 protein and lists the most common genes and DNA from its rows. Counted in this sample were under 20,000 distinct CDR3 sequences; roughly 6% of them appeared once. The ten largest clones represent about 6.8% of the sample. Summary of the overall study and its limitations: The tumor nonsynonymous mutation count correlated with the number of expanded alpha and beta TCRs within the tumor.

Explained via the paper, the time point label denotes: sample taken at primary tumor resection. Which antigens these TCRs recognize remains unknown. Sequenced here: lung tumor tissue, sampled at surgery. The receptors were sampled from a male donor with early-stage non-small cell lung cancer.

This clonotype came up many times. This beta chain lies outside the target of a library built for alpha chains; its clone size means little. The rearrangement uses TRBV20-1 and TRBJ1-6; the D gene is possibly TRBD1 (5 bases). Germline V gene sequence: CDR1 DFQATT, CDR2 SNEGSKA (reference sequence). The CDR3 totals 11 residues. The V and J ends lost 5 bases and 9 bases respectively, with 8 bases between them. CDR3: CSAGRASPLHF. As DNA, the CDR3 is TGCAGTGCTGGCAGGGCTTCACCCCTCCACTTT.

This clonotype has a count of ten or more. Since it is a stray read in a library aimed at alpha chains, this beta chain has a size that is not meaningful. The genes are TRBV20-1 and TRBJ2-7; D might be TRBD1 (5 bases). CDR3 length: 11 residues. Germline loops: CDR1 DFQATT, CDR2 SNEGSKA (reference sequence). Trimming left V 1 base short and J 13 bases short, with 14 bases between. The CDR3 loop reads CSARGPGRDYF. The CDR3 DNA reads TGCAGTGCTAGAGGTCCAGGGCGTGATTACTTC.

This clonotype is termed medium-sized. Because this beta chain is a stray read in a library intended to capture alpha chains, its abundance should not be given much weight. The chain has TRBV29-1 and TRBJ1-5; 7 bases agree with TRBD1. CDR1 and CDR2 from the germline V gene are SQVTM and ANQGSEA. V shed 5 bases, J shed 4 bases, and the junction held 5 bases outside the gene matches. The CDR3 has 13 amino acids. The CDR3 is CSVSDRTNQPQHF. As DNA, the CDR3 is TGCAGCGTTTCGGACAGGACAAATCAGCCCCAGCATTTT.

As for this clonotype: For a library built for alpha chains, this beta chain is a stray read; little rests on its size. The chain is built from TRBV29-1 and TRBJ2-1; 8 bases fit TRBD2. J lost 0 bases, V lost 1 base, and 8 bases had no gene match. The CDR3 has 17 residues. Germline CDR1 is SQVTM and CDR2 is ANQGSEA. The CDR3 loop reads CSVEGAGASSSYNEQFF. The CDR3 DNA reads TGCAGCGTTGAAGGAGCGGGGGCGTCGAGCTCCTACAATGAGCAGTTCTTC.

Many counts were recorded for this clonotype. This beta chain was picked up by a library intended for alpha chains and is off target, so its count carries little meaning. V is TRBV7-2 and J is TRBJ1-3; TRBD1 matches at 9 bases. V dropped 4 bases and J dropped 4; count of bases not matched to a gene: 5. CDR1 SGHTA and CDR2 FQGNSA come from the germline V gene. The CDR3 runs to 15 residues. CDR3 sequence reads: CASSYGQGKGNTIYF. The DNA for the CDR3 is TGTGCCAGCAGCTACGGACAGGGGAAAGGAAACACCATATATTTT.

Ten or more counts support this clonotype. A library prepared for alpha chains yielded this beta chain as an off-target read; its size is of little meaning. V is TRBV6-5 and J is TRBJ1-4; weak D call: TRBD1 (5 bases). The CDR3 loop spans 18 amino acids. CDR1 is MNHEY, CDR2 SVGAGI, per germline. V was pared by 0 bases and J by 2 bases, with 16 bases between. As DNA, the CDR3 is TGTGCCAGCAGTTACTCGAGGTTGACCAGGGTCACTAATGAAAAACTGTTTTTT. It encodes CASSYSRLTRVTNEKLFF.

This clonotype has at least ten counts. This beta chain appears as a stray read in a library generated for alpha chains; its size is not informative. The V and J genes are TRBV12-3 or TRBV12-4 and TRBJ2-7, with D perhaps TRBD2 (6 bases). This CDR3 spans 12 amino acids. Trimming left V 3 bases short and J 4 bases short, with 7 bases between. Written as DNA, the CDR3 is TGTGCCAGCAGTTTGCGGGGTTACGAGCAGTACTTC. Its translation: CASSLRGYEQYF.